These 32 T cell receptor beta chains were all obtained from the same sample, sequenced in a study of T cell responses to AZD1222 COVID-19 vaccine. Assay used: immunoSEQ multiplex PCR; TCRdb lists only in-frame clones, some missing. In the table there are approximately 150,000 clones, roughly nine tenths of which are singletons. The sequencing used peripheral blood, collected 28 days after the second AZD1222 dose. Receptors were obtained from an adult who received the AZD1222 COVID-19 vaccine.

This sequence joins TRBV5-8 and TRBJ2-2; TRBD2 matches 9 bases. Germline V gives CDR1 SGHTS, CDR2 YDEGEE. The CDR3 spans 15 residues. V was pared by 1 base and J by 7 bases, with 5 bases of the junction left unmatched. Here the CDR3 reads CASSLLAGVGGELFF. Here the CDR3 DNA reads TGTGCCAGCAGCTTGTTAGCGGGAGTCGGCGGGGAGCTGTTTTTT.

This chain joins TRBV3-1 (or the pseudogene TRBV3-2) and TRBJ1-1; the D gene is possibly TRBD1 (6 bases). The CDR3 is made up of 15 amino acids. Germline-derived CDR1 and CDR2 are LGHDT and YNNKEL (reference sequence). V dropped 2 bases and J dropped 1 base, with 11 bases sitting between them. The CDR3 is CASSQRTERNTEAFF. Written as DNA, the CDR3 is TGTGCCAGCAGCCAAAGGACAGAAAGGAACACTGAAGCTTTCTTT.

The chain uses TRBV7-9 and TRBJ1-6; TRBD1 matches 9 bases. From germline, CDR1 is SEHNR and CDR2 FQNEAQ (reference sequence). The CDR3 sequence is 15 residues long. Trimming cost V 5 bases and J 5 bases; bases outside gene matches: 4. CDR3 sequence: CASSVTGGNNSPLHF. The DNA for the CDR3 is TGTGCCAGCAGCGTGACAGGGGGAAATAATTCACCCCTCCACTTT. Using reference TRBV7-9 and TRBJ1-6 for the parts outside the CDR3, the full variable domain is DTGVSQNPRHKITKRGQNVTFRCDPISEHNRLYWYRQTLGQGPEFLTYFQNEAQLEKSRLLSDRFSAERPKGSFSTLEIQRTEQGDSAMYLCASSVTGGNNSPLHFGNGTRLTVT.

The chain employs TRBV4-1 and TRBJ1-3, with TRBD1 matching 8 bases. With 1 base clipped from V and 7 bases from J, the junction kept 6 bases outside the gene matches. From germline, CDR1 is MGHRA and CDR2 YSYEKL. This CDR3 spans 15 amino acids. The chain's CDR3 is CASSQARTGWNTIYF. The CDR3 coding sequence is TGCGCCAGCAGCCAAGCCAGGACAGGGTGGAACACCATATATTTT.

The chain links TRBV24-1 to TRBJ2-1; maybe TRBD2 (6 bases). CDR1 is KGHDR and CDR2 is SFDVKD in the germline V gene. This CDR3 spans 13 amino acids. V dropped 3 bases and J dropped 10 bases, with 12 bases sitting between them. The CDR3 loop is CATSDGRGWEQFF. The CDR3 region has the DNA TGTGCCACCAGTGATGGGCGGGGTTGGGAGCAGTTCTTC.

The chain is built from TRBV5-8 and TRBJ1-1; D is unresolved. The CDR3 contains 13 residues. The germline V gene encodes CDR1 SGHTS and CDR2 YDEGEE. V was cut by 2 bases and J by 5 bases, with 10 bases left in between. The CDR3 loop is CASSFGSETEAFF. CDR3 DNA: TGTGCCAGCAGCTTCGGGTCCGAAACTGAAGCTTTCTTT.

V and J are TRBV9 and TRBJ1-2, with D maybe TRBD1 (6 bases). V was shortened by 4 bases and J by 7 bases, with 14 bases between the two germline ends. There are 13 residues in the CDR3. The germline V gene encodes CDR1 SGDLS and CDR2 YYNGEE. CDR3 DNA sequence: TGTGCCAGCAGCCTTCAGGGGCCTGTTGGCTACACCTTC. Protein product: CASSLQGPVGYTF.

V is TRBV19 and J is TRBJ2-1; 10 positions agree with TRBD2. This CDR3 comprises 17 residues. The V and J ends lost 5 bases and 5 bases, in that order; junction bases with no gene match: 12. Germline loops: CDR1 LNHDA, CDR2 SQIVND (reference sequence). CDR3 sequence reads: CASSSTSLAGANNEQFF. CDR3 in DNA: TGTGCCAGTAGTTCGACTTCCCTAGCGGGAGCGAACAATGAGCAGTTCTTC.

The rearrangement uses TRBV2 and TRBJ1-4; weak D call: TRBD1 (5 bases). The V end lost 2 bases, the J end lost 7 bases, and 14 bases lay between the germline ends. This CDR3 region has 15 residues. Germline assignment: CDR1 SNHLY and CDR2 FYNNEI. As DNA, the CDR3 is TGTGCCAGCAGTGAAACCGGGACGGCGTTTGAAAAACTGTTTTTT. Translation: CASSETGTAFEKLFF.

This sequence joins TRBV6-6 and TRBJ1-2, with 12 bases matching TRBD1. The V segment lost 5 bases and the J segment 2 bases; nucleotides outside the gene matches: 12. Germline CDR1 is MNHNY and CDR2 is SVGAGI (reference sequence). CDR3 size: 18 residues. The CDR3 DNA sequence: TGTGCCAGCAGTCCTACAGCCGGGACAGGGGGCATAAACTATGGCTACACCTTC. Translation: CASSPTAGTGGINYGYTF.

J is TRBJ1-1 and V is TRBV28, with TRBD1 matching 7 bases. The J segment lost 11 bases and the V segment lost 1 base, leaving 7 bases of the junction unmatched. The germline CDR1 and CDR2 sequences are MDHEN and SYDVKM. The CDR3 consists of 13 residues. In nucleotides, the CDR3 is TGTGCCAGCAGTTTATCAGACAGGGTGGAGGCTTTCTTT. This gives the protein CASSLSDRVEAFF.

The chain employs TRBV11-2 and TRBJ2-5; no reliable D call. The germline CDR1 and CDR2 sequences are SGHAT and FQNNGV. The V end was cut by 1 base, the J end by 1 base, with 4 bases between. The CDR3 totals 13 residues. The CDR3 bases are TGTGCCAGCAGCTTAGGGGTCCAAGAGACCCAGTACTTC. This gives the protein CASSLGVQETQYF. Combining the CDR3 with reference TRBV11-2 and TRBJ2-5 gives the whole variable domain EAGVAQSPRYKIIEKRQSVAFWCNPISGHATLYWYQQILGQGPKLLIQFQNNGVVDDSQLPKDRFSAERLKGVDSTLKIQPAKLEDSAVYLCASSLGVQETQYFGPGTRLLVL.

For this clone: At the DNA level, this CDR3 is encoded by other sequences in the same sample as well. This chain links TRBV27 with TRBJ2-7; a possible D gene is TRBD1 (5 bases). CDR1 and CDR2 from the germline V gene are MNHEY and SMNVEV (reference sequence). The CDR3 totals 12 residues. V lost 5 bases and J 3 bases, leaving 8 bases between the germline ends. The CDR3 spells CASSPQGYEQYF. In nucleotides, the CDR3 is TGTGCCAGCAGTCCCCAGGGCTACGAGCAGTACTTC.

The gene calls are TRBV4-2 and TRBJ2-4; possible D gene TRBD2, 5 bases. The CDR3 is 13 residues long. Germline CDR1 LGHNA, CDR2 YNFKEQ. Trimming took off 3 bases at V and 4 bases at J, with 7 bases between the two ends. The CDR3 loop is CASSQREKNIQYF. Written as DNA, the CDR3 is TGTGCCAGCAGCCAGAGGGAGAAAAACATTCAGTACTTC.

The rearrangement uses TRBV29-1 and TRBJ1-2; D unresolved. This CDR3 has 11 amino acids. Trimming shortened V by 3 bases and J by 3 bases, and 5 bases separated the two germline ends. Looked up from germline, CDR1 is SQVTM and CDR2 is ANQGSEA. This CDR3 is CSVDAHYGYTF. CDR3 sequence (DNA): TGCAGCGTTGACGCGCACTATGGCTACACCTTC.

The gene calls are TRBV2 and TRBJ1-2; D ambiguous. The CDR3 covers 19 residues. Trimming took off 4 bases at V and 8 bases at J, with 32 bases between the two ends. Germline V lookup: CDR1 SNHLY, CDR2 FYNNEI. CDR3 nucleotides: TGTGCCAGCAGTGGACCAGACACCACCTTTAGAGGCTTAGCCGGCGGCTACACCTTC. It specifies CASSGPDTTFRGLAGGYTF.

This clone was recorded only once. The genes are TRBV7-3 and TRBJ2-7; 7 nucleotides line up with TRBD1. This CDR3 spans 11 amino acids. Germline V gene sequence: CDR1 SGHTA, CDR2 FQGTGA. DNA for the CDR3: TGTGCCAGCAGTGCCAACTGTACAGGGGTCGTC. This encodes CASSANCTGVV.

The chain recombines TRBV6-5 with TRBJ1-1, with D hard to call. The CDR3 contains 12 residues. Trimming removed 6 bases from V and 7 bases from J, with 12 bases in between. Germline V lookup: CDR1 MNHEY, CDR2 SVGAGI. CDR3 coding DNA: TGTGCCAGCAGCGACCTTTTCGGTGAAGCTTTCTTT. This translates into CASSDLFGEAFF.

V and J are TRBV30 and TRBJ1-1; maybe TRBD1 (5 bases). The V gene's germline CDR1 is GTSNPN and CDR2 SVGIG (reference sequence). This CDR3 is built from 12 residues. Trimming took 5 bases from V and 11 from J, leaving 18 bases between them. CDR3 bases: TGTGCCTGGTCGGGTGGGGGATCTACGGCTTTCTTT. This gives the protein CAWSGGGSTAFF.

Worth noting for this clone: The junction and the germline gene differ at one end; a read error may be behind it. The chain has TRBV29-1 and TRBJ1-1; TRBD1 might be the D (5 bases). The CDR3 spans 13 residues. In germline, CDR1 is SQVTM, CDR2 ANQGSEA. The CDR3 DNA is TGCAGCGTGGAAGGGACCTTGGATACTGAAGCTTTCTTT. Its translation is CSVEGTLDTEAFF.

The J gene is TRBJ1-2, the V gene TRBV28, with 7 nucleotides matching TRBD1. The junction had 0 bases not matched to a gene; V was cut back by 4 bases and J by 4 bases. The CDR3 spans 12 residues. The germline V gene encodes CDR1 MDHEN and CDR2 SYDVKM. The CDR3 loop reads CASSWDSYGYTF. In DNA form, the CDR3 reads TGTGCCAGCAGTTGGGACAGCTATGGCTACACCTTC.

This clone was picked up one time. This chain uses TRBV4-1 with TRBJ2-4; TRBD1 or TRBD2 may be the D gene (6 bases each). The CDR3 extends over 18 amino acids. Germline V lookup: CDR1 MGHRA, CDR2 YSYEKL. Trimming took off 1 base at V and 2 bases at J, with 18 bases between the two ends. CDR3 sequence: CASSQAVPGALTKNIQYF. The CDR3 DNA is TGCGCCAGCAGCCAAGCTGTTCCGGGGGCCTTAACCAAAAACATTCAGTACTTC.

The chain's CDR3 is CATSRVAGSSNQPQHF. CDR3 nucleotides: TGTGCCACCAGCAGAGTGGCAGGGTCTAGCAATCAGCCCCAGCATTTT. V is TRBV15 and J is TRBJ1-5; tentatively, D is TRBD1 (5 bases). The CDR3 consists of 16 residues. V dropped 1 base and J dropped 0 bases, with 10 bases sitting between them. Germline V CDR1 and CDR2: LNHNV, YYDKDF (reference sequence).

The CDR3 nucleotides are TGTGCCAGTAGTAAGGGAGGACAGAGCTCCTACGAGCAGTACTTC. Its translation: CASSKGGQSSYEQYF. The V and J genes are TRBV19 and TRBJ2-7; tentatively, D is TRBD1 or TRBD2 (6 bases each). This CDR3 is built from 15 residues. CDR1 is LNHDA, CDR2 SQIVND, per germline (reference sequence). Trimming removed 4 bases at V and 0 bases at J, with 13 bases between. The complete variable domain, with remaining parts taken from reference TRBV19 and TRBJ2-7, reads DGGITQSPKYLFRKEGQNVTLSCEQNLNHDAMYWYRQDPGQGLRLIYYSQIVNDFQKGDIAEGYSVSREKKESFPLTVTSAQKNPTAFYLCASSKGGQSSYEQYFGPGTRLTVT.

V gene TRBV6-4 combines with J gene TRBJ2-5, with D possibly matching TRBD1 (6 bases). The ends were cut back, 0 bases at V and 2 bases at J, with 10 bases in the middle. The CDR3 extends over 15 amino acids. CDR1 and CDR2 from the germline V gene are MRHNA and SNTAGT. CDR3 nucleotide sequence: TGTGCCAGCAGTGACTCGACACAGGGACAAGAGACCCAGTACTTC. Translating it yields CASSDSTQGQETQYF.

This clone was seen a few times. The chain uses TRBV6-1 and TRBJ2-1, with TRBD1 matching over 9 bases. Looked up from germline, CDR1 is MNHNS and CDR2 is SASEGT. This CDR3 has 17 residues. The V and J ends lost 2 bases and 9 bases, in that order; junction bases with no gene match: 14. The CDR3: CASSEPQIDRGRSEQFF. CDR3 DNA sequence: TGTGCCAGCAGTGAACCCCAAATTGACAGGGGGAGGAGTGAGCAGTTCTTC.

The gene calls are TRBV5-5 and TRBJ1-2; a possible D gene is TRBD1 (5 bases). The length of the CDR3 is 16 residues. CDR1 and CDR2 (germline): SGHKS, YYEKEE (reference sequence). V was clipped by 0 bases and J by 4 bases, with 16 bases between them. The CDR3 is CASSLARADPLYGYTF. The DNA of the CDR3 is TGTGCCAGCAGCTTGGCCAGGGCTGACCCGCTCTATGGCTACACCTTC.

The rearrangement links TRBV19 to TRBJ2-3; D ambiguous. V was trimmed by 1 base and J by 4 bases, leaving 6 bases between them. CDR1 is LNHDA and CDR2 is SQIVND in the germline V gene (reference sequence). The CDR3 loop spans 13 amino acids. CDR3 DNA: TGTGCCAGTAGTATAGGGAGAGCAGATACGCAGTATTTT. Encoded protein: CASSIGRADTQYF.

The chain uses TRBV4-1 and TRBJ2-2, with D perhaps TRBD2 (5 bases). Germline CDR1 is MGHRA and CDR2 is YSYEKL. The length of the CDR3 is 17 residues. Trimming removed 0 bases at V and 9 bases at J, with 20 bases between. CDR3 sequence reads: CASSQENGLAGLRELFF. The DNA for the CDR3 is TGCGCCAGCAGCCAAGAAAATGGCCTAGCCGGGCTTCGGGAGCTGTTTTTT.

The chain links TRBV19 to TRBJ2-1, with 8 nucleotides matching TRBD2. Germline CDR1 is LNHDA and CDR2 is SQIVND (reference sequence). The CDR3 spans 14 residues. V lost 6 bases to trimming and J lost 4 bases; unmatched junction nucleotides: 5. CDR3 residues: CASRPSGFYNEQFF. The DNA for the CDR3 is TGTGCCAGTAGACCTAGCGGGTTTTACAATGAGCAGTTCTTC.

V is TRBV28 and J is TRBJ2-1, with D maybe TRBD2 (6 bases). Trimming pared 6 bases from V and 13 bases from J, leaving 19 bases between. Germline CDR1 is MDHEN and CDR2 is SYDVKM. The CDR3 runs 13 residues. In DNA, the CDR3 is TGTGCCAGCAGCCCCGCCCTTGCGGGACGTCAGTTCTTC. Its translation: CASSPALAGRQFF.

V is TRBV7-8 and J is TRBJ2-1; D unclear. This CDR3 is 12 amino acids long. Germline V gene lookup returns CDR1 SGHVS and CDR2 FQNEAQ. V lost 5 bases and J 9 bases, leaving 11 bases between the germline ends. Here the CDR3 reads CASSKYVGEQFF. CDR3 DNA sequence: TGTGCCAGCAGCAAGTACGTTGGTGAGCAGTTCTTC. Full variable domain (rest looked up from reference TRBV7-8 and TRBJ2-1): GAGVSQSPRYKVAKRGQDVALRCDPISGHVSLFWYQQALGQGPEFLTYFQNEAQLDKSGLPSDRFFAERPEGSVSTLKIQRTQQEDSAVYLCASSKYVGEQFFGPGTRLTVL.